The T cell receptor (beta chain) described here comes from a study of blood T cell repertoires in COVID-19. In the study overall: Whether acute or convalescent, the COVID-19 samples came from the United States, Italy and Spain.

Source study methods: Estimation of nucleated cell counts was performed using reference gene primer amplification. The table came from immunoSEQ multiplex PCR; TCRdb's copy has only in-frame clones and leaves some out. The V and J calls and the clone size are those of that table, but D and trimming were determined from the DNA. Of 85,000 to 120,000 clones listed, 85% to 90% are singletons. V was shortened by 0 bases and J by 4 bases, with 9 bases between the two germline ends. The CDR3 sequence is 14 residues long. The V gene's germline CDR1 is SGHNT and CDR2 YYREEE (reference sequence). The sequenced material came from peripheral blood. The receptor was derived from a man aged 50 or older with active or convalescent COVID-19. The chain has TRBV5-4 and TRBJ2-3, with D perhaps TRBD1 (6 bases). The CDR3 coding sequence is TGTGCCAGCAGCTTGGTTACAGGGTCAGATACGCAGTATTTT. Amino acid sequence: CASSLVTGSDTQYF.